A single sample is the source of the 6 T cell receptor beta chains below, sequenced in a study of T cells in Graves' hyperthyroidism and ophthalmopathy. Researchers took RNA transcripts and amplified the TCR beta CDR3 regions from them. In the first-round RT-PCR of the TCR CDR3, the HTBI primer set was used. Via MiXCR, TCRdb re-called the multiplex PCR reads, giving one row per CDR3 protein. The sample has a few hundred thousand distinct CDR3 sequences, less than 20% seen once. The sequencing input was blood. The receptors come from a woman in her 30s with Graves' hyperthyroidism.

At least ten counts were recorded for this clonotype. The CDR3 sequence: CASSLHRNYGYTF. The DNA of the CDR3 is TGTGCCAGCAGCTTACACAGAAACTATGGCTACACCTTC. The chain carries TRBV7-2 and TRBJ1-2; the D is unclear. The V gene lost 2 bases and the J gene lost 2 bases, with 6 bases spanning the gap. The CDR3 sequence is 13 residues long. Germline CDR1 and CDR2: SGHTA and FQGNSA.

V and J are TRBV7-9 and TRBJ2-3; D is undetermined. Germline-derived CDR1 and CDR2 are SEHNR and FQNEAQ (reference sequence). The CDR3 spans 13 residues. V gave up 5 bases and J gave up 5 bases, with 11 bases separating them. The CDR3 nucleotides read TGTGCCAGCAGCCGCCCCGTGGGAGATACGCAGTATTTT. Its translation: CASSRPVGDTQYF.

V gene TRBV7-6 combines with J gene TRBJ2-1, with a weak D call TRBD2 (5 bases). The V gene's germline CDR1 is SGHVS and CDR2 FNYEAQ. CDR3 length: 12 residues. V lost 11 bases to trimming and J lost 4 bases, with 12 bases between them. In nucleotides, the CDR3 is TGTGCCGGGAGATCTAGGTACAATGAGCAGTTCTTC. Protein product: CAGRSRYNEQFF.

This clonotype was counted only a few times. This chain joins TRBV6-5 and TRBJ2-6; D possibly corresponds to TRBD1 (5 bases). The CDR3 is 17 residues long. Per the germline V gene, CDR1 is MNHEY and CDR2 is SVGAGI. V was shortened by 4 bases and J by 0 bases, with 13 bases between the two germline ends. CDR3 sequence: CASSFDSSSSGANVLTF. The CDR3 DNA sequence: TGTGCCAGCAGTTTCGACAGTTCAAGCTCTGGGGCCAACGTCCTGACTTTC.

This clonotype has a count of ten or more. V and J are TRBV29-1 and TRBJ2-3; D possibly corresponds to TRBD1 (5 bases). The CDR3 runs 15 residues. V lost 6 bases, J lost 0 bases, and 16 bases lay in between. CDR1 and CDR2 from the germline V gene are SQVTM and ANQGSEA. The CDR3 loop reads CSVAVFGASTDTQYF. In nucleotides, the CDR3 is TGCAGCGTAGCAGTCTTTGGGGCCAGCACAGATACGCAGTATTTT.

The table lists this clonotype with many counts. The rearrangement links TRBV19 to TRBJ1-5; D might be TRBD1 (6 bases). Between the trimmed V and J ends, which lost 3 bases and 5 bases, there was a span of 11 bases. The CDR3 totals 14 residues. Germline-derived CDR1 and CDR2 are LNHDA and SQIVND (reference sequence). The CDR3 bases are TGTGCCAGTAGTATGGGGGAGGGGGATCAGCCCCAGCATTTT. Translating it yields CASSMGEGDQPQHF.